This TCR beta chain was captured by sequencing in a study of cytomegalovirus exposure and HLA in healthy donors. Study-wide results and limits: Later on, a genetic analysis was performed. It linked a missense variant in DCLRE1C with V- and J-gene trimming of TCR beta. Later work found most CMV-associated TCR beta chains apparently HLA-restricted.

Trimming took off 5 bases at V and 1 base at J, with 12 bases between the two ends. From germline, CDR1 is SGHTA and CDR2 FQGNSA. The CDR3 is 14 amino acids. Both 60 Vbeta primers and 13 Jbeta primers went into the PCR. Sequenced by immunoSEQ multiplex PCR; TCRdb stores in-frame clones only, minus some. The profile shows 160,000 or so clones, approximately 80% of them singletons. As concerns this clone: Its cognate antigen is unknown.

The V gene is TRBV7-2, the J gene TRBJ2-7; D is undetermined. Source material: PBMCs. The TCR comes from a man between 18 and 35 years old in good health and CMV-seropositive. Here the CDR3 reads CASSPSRGSYEQYF. The CDR3 bases are TGTGCCAGCAGCCCCTCCCGAGGTTCCTACGAGCAGTACTTC.